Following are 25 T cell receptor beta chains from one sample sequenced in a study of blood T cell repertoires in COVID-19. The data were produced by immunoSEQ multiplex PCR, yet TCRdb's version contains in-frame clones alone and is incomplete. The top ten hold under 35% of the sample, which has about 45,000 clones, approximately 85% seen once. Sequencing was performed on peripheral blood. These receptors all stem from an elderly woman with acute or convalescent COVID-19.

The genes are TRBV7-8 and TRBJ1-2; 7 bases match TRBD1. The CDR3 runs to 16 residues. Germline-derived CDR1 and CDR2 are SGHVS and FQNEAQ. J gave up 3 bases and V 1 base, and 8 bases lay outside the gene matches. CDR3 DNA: TGTGCCAGCAGCTTAGTAGGGACAGCTTCATACTATGGCTACACCTTC. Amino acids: CASSLVGTASYYGYTF.

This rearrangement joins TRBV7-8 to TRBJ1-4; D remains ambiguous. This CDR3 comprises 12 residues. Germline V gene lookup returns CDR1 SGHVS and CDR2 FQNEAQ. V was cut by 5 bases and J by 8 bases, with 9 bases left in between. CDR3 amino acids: CASSPSMEKLFF. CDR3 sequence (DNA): TGTGCCAGCAGCCCATCTATGGAAAAACTGTTTTTT. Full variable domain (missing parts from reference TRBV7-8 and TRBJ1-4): GAGVSQSPRYKVAKRGQDVALRCDPISGHVSLFWYQQALGQGPEFLTYFQNEAQLDKSGLPSDRFFAERPEGSVSTLKIQRTQQEDSAVYLCASSPSMEKLFFGSGTQLSVL.

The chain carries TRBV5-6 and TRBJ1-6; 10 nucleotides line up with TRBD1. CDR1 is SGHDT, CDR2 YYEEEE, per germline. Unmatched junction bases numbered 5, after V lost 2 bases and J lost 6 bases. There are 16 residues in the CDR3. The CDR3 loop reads CASSFSGTGVNSPLHF. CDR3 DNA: TGTGCCAGCAGCTTCTCCGGGACAGGGGTTAATTCACCCCTCCACTTT.

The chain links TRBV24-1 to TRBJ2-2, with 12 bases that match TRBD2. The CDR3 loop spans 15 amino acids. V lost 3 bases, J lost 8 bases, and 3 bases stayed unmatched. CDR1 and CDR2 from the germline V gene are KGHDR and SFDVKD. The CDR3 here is CATSDPTSGRGELFF. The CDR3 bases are TGTGCCACCAGTGATCCGACTAGCGGGAGAGGGGAGCTGTTTTTT.

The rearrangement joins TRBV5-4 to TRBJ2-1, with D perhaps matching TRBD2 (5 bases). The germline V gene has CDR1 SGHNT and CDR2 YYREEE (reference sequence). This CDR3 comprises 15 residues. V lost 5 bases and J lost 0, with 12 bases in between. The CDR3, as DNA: TGTGCCAGCAGTAAAAGCGGAAGCTCCTACAATGAGCAGTTCTTC. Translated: CASSKSGSSYNEQFF.

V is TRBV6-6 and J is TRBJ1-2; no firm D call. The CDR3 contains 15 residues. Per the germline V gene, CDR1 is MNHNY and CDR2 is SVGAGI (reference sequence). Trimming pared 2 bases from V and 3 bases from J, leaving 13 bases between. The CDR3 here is CASSYEEGGHYGYTF. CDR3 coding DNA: TGTGCCAGCAGTTACGAGGAGGGAGGGCACTATGGCTACACCTTC.

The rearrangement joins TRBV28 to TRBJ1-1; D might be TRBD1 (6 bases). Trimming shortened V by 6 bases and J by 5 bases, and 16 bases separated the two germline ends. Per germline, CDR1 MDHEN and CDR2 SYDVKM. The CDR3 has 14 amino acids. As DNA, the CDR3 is TGTGCCAGCAGCCGAGGGGGGGTGATTACTGAAGCTTTCTTT. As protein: CASSRGGVITEAFF. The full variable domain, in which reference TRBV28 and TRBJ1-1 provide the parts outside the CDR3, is DVKVTQSSRYLVKRTGEKVFLECVQDMDHENMFWYRQDPGLGLRLIYFSYDVKMKEKGDIPEGYSVSREKKERFSLILESASTNQTSMYLCASSRGGVITEAFFGQGTRLTVV.

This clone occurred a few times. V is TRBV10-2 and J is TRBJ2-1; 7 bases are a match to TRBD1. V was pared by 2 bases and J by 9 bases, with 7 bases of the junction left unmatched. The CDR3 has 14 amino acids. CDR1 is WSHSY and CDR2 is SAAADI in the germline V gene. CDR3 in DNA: TGCGCCAGCAGTGAGGCAGGGGGATATGGTGAGCAGTTCTTC. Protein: CASSEAGGYGEQFF.

Here the CDR3 DNA reads TGCGCCAGCAGCTTCGCCAGCCTAGCAACTAATGAAAAACTGTTTTTT. Translated, it gives CASSFASLATNEKLFF. V gene TRBV5-1 combines with J gene TRBJ1-4, with D unclear. Germline V gives CDR1 SGHRS, CDR2 YFSETQ. The CDR3 runs 16 residues. Trimming took off 2 bases at V and 0 bases at J, with 11 bases between the two ends. Full variable domain (rest looked up from reference TRBV5-1 and TRBJ1-4): KAGVTQTPRYLIKTRGQQVTLSCSPISGHRSVSWYQQTPGQGLQFLFEYFSETQRNKGNFPGRFSGRQFSNSRSEMNVSTLELGDSALYLCASSFASLATNEKLFFGSGTQLSVL.

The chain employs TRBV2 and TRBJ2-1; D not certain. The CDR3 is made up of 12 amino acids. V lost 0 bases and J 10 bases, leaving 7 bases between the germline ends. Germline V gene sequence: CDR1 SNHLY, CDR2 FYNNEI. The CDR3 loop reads CASSEASWEQFF. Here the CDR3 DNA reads TGTGCCAGCAGTGAAGCTAGTTGGGAGCAGTTCTTC. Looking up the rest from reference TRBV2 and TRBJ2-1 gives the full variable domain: EPEVTQTPSHQVTQMGQEVILRCVPISNHLYFYWYRQILGQKVEFLVSFYNNEISEKSEIFDDQFSVERPDGSNFTLKIRSTKLEDSAMYFCASSEASWEQFFGPGTRLTVL.

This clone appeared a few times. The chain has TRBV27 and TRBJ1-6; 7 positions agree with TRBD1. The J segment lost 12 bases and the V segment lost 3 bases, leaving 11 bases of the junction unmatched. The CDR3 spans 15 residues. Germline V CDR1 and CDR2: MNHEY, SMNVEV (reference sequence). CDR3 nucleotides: TGTGCCAGCAGTTTCACAGGGGTAGTTTTTGGACCCCTCCACTTT. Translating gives CASSFTGVVFGPLHF.

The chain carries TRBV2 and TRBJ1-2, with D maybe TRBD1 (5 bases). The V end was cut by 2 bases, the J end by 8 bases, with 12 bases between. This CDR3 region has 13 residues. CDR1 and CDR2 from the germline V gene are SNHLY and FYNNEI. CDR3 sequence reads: CASSELPGSGYTF. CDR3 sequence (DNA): TGTGCCAGCAGTGAACTTCCAGGGTCCGGCTACACCTTC.

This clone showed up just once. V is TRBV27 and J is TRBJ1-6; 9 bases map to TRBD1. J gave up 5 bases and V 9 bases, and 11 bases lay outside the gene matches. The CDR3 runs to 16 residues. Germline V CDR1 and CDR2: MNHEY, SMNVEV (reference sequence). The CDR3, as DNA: TGTGCCAGTCGCTTCGGACAGGGGAACGATAATTCACCCCTCCACTTT. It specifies CASRFGQGNDNSPLHF.

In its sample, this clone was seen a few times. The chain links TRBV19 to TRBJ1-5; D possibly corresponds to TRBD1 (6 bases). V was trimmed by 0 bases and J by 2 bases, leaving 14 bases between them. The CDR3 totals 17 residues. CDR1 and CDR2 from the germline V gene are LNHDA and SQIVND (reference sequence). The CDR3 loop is CASSIDLGTRGNQPQHF. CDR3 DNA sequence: TGTGCCAGTAGTATAGACCTCGGGACAAGGGGCAATCAGCCCCAGCATTTT.

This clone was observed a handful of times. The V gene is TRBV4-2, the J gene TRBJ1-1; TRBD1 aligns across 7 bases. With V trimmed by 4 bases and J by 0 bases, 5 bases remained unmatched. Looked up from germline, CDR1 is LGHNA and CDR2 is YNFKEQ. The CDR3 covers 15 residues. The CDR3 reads CASSRSGTVNTEAFF. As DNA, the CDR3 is TGTGCCAGCAGCCGTTCCGGGACAGTGAACACTGAAGCTTTCTTT.

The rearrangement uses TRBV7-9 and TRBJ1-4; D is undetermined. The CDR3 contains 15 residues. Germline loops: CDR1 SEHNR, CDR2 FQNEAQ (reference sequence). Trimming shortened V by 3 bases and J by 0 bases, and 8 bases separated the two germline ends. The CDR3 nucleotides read TGTGCCAGCAGCTTGGTGGAGTCAACTAATGAAAAACTGTTTTTT. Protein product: CASSLVESTNEKLFF.

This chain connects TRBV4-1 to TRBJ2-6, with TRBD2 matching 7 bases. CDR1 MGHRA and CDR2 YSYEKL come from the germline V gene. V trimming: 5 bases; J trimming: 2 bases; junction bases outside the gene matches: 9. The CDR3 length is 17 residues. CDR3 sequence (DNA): TGCGCCAGCAGCTACATGGGGGGGGATCCTGGGGCCAACGTCCTGACTTTC. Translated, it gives CASSYMGGDPGANVLTF.

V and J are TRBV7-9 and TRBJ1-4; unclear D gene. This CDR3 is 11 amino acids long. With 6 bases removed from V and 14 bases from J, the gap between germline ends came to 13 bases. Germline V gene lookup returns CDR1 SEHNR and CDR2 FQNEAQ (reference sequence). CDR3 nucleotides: TGTGCCAGCAGTAATGAGGGTTGGCTGTTTTTT. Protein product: CASSNEGWLFF.

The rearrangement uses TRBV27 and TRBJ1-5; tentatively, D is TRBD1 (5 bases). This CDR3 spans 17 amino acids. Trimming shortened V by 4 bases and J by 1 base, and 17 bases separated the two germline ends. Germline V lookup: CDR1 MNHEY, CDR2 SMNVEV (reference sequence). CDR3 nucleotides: TGTGCCAGCAGTTCATACGGCAAGCAGGGAAGCAATCAGCCCCAGCATTTT. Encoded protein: CASSSYGKQGSNQPQHF.

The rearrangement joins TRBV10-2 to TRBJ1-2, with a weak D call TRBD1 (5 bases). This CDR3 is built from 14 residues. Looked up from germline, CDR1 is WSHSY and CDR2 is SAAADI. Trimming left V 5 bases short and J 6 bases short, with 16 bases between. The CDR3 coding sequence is TGCGCCAGCAGTTATCATGTGGGACTGGATGGCTACACCTTC. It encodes CASSYHVGLDGYTF.

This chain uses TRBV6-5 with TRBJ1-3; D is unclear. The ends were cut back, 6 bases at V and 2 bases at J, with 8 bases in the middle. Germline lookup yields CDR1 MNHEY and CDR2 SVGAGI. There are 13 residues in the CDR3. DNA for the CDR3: TGTGCCAGCAGACCCGGGGCTGGAAACACCATATATTTT. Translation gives CASRPGAGNTIYF.

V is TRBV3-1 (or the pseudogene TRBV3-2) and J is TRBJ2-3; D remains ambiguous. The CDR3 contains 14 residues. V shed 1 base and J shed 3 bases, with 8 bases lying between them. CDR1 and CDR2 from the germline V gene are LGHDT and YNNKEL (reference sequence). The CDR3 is CASSQGLGTDTQYF. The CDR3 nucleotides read TGTGCCAGCAGCCAAGGACTCGGTACAGATACGCAGTATTTT.

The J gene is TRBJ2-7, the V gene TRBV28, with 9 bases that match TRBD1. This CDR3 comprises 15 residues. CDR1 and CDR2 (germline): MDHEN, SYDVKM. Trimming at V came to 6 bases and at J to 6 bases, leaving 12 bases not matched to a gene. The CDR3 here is CASSRPGTGKIEQYF. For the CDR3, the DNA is TGTGCCAGCAGCCGCCCCGGGACAGGGAAAATCGAGCAGTACTTC.

The CDR3 coding sequence is TGTGCCAGCAGCTTAGGCCTCCAGGGTACTAATGAAAAACTGTTTTTT. Residues: CASSLGLQGTNEKLFF. The chain carries TRBV7-9 and TRBJ1-4, with D possibly being TRBD1 (5 bases). CDR1 SEHNR and CDR2 FQNEAQ come from the germline V gene (reference sequence). The length of the CDR3 is 16 residues. V dropped 1 base and J dropped 2 bases, with 11 bases sitting between them.

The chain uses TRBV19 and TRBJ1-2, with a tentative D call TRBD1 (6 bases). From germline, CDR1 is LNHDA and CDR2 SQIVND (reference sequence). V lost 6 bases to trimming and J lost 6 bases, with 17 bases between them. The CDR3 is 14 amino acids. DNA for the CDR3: TGTGCCAGTAGCCGACCCGGGGGGCTTGATGGCTACACCTTC. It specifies CASSRPGGLDGYTF.